These 23 T cell receptor beta chains were sequenced from one sample in a study of T cell changes during pregnancy in multiple sclerosis. Measured with immunoSEQ multiplex PCR; TCRdb has only the in-frame clones, and not every one. The repertoire holds tens of thousands of clones, around 92% seen once, with more than 1.1% in the top ten. This specimen was peripheral blood, taken in the second trimester of pregnancy. The receptors come from a female donor in good health, enrolled as a control in a pregnancy study.

V is TRBV27 and J is TRBJ2-3; D remains unclear. The CDR3 totals 15 residues. Germline CDR1 reads MNHEY; CDR2 reads SMNVEV (reference sequence). V was clipped by 4 bases and J by 4 bases, with 15 bases between them. The CDR3 nucleotides are TGTGCCAGCAGTTCACACTCGCTGCAGGCAGATACGCAGTATTTT. Protein product: CASSSHSLQADTQYF.

The V gene is TRBV2, the J gene TRBJ2-6, with D unclear. From germline, CDR1 is SNHLY and CDR2 FYNNEI. The CDR3 contains 15 residues. Between the trimmed V and J ends, which lost 7 bases and 4 bases, there was a span of 14 bases. The CDR3 sequence is CASILDRHGANVLTF. The DNA for the CDR3 is TGTGCCAGCATCCTAGACCGGCACGGGGCCAACGTCCTGACTTTC.

Here the CDR3 reads CTSSHYEQYF. CDR3 in DNA: TGCACCAGCAGTCACTACGAGCAGTACTTC. The chain joins TRBV1 to TRBJ2-7; the DNA was not used to check the table's D call, TRBD1. TRBV1 corresponds to a pseudogene. The CDR3 is made up of 10 amino acids.

The chain employs TRBV18 and TRBJ2-7; 9 nucleotides match TRBD1. J was trimmed by 3 bases and V by 3 bases; bases with no gene match: 6. Germline CDR1 and CDR2: KGHSH and LQKENI. CDR3 size: 15 residues. The CDR3 nucleotides are TGTGCCAGCTCACCCCCGGGACAGGGTATCTACGAGCAGTACTTC. As protein: CASSPPGQGIYEQYF. Based on the CDR3 plus reference TRBV18 and TRBJ2-7, the full variable domain is NAGVMQNPRHLVRRRGQEARLRCSPMKGHSHVYWYRQLPEEGLKFMVYLQKENIIDESGMPKERFSAEFPKEGPSILRIQQVVRGDSAAYFCASSPPGQGIYEQYFGPGTRLTVT.

The J gene is TRBJ2-5, the V gene TRBV2; TRBD1 is a possible D gene (5 bases). Trimming shortened V by 10 bases and J by 0 bases, and 15 bases separated the two germline ends. CDR3 length: 14 amino acids. Germline V gene sequence: CDR1 SNHLY, CDR2 FYNNEI. CDR3 protein: CATARGWYQETQYF. In DNA form, the CDR3 reads TGTGCCACCGCAAGGGGTTGGTACCAAGAGACCCAGTACTTC.

This clone was found once. The chain employs TRBV18 and TRBJ2-7, with no clear D. The germline CDR1 and CDR2 sequences are KGHSH and LQKENI. This CDR3 spans 12 amino acids. V lost 3 bases and J 2 bases, leaving 5 bases between the germline ends. This chain's CDR3 is CASSPSAYEQYF. The CDR3 region has the DNA TGTGCCAGCTCACCGTCGGCCTACGAGCAGTACTTC.

The rearrangement joins TRBV5-6 to TRBJ2-7; TRBD1 matches at 7 bases. V lost 4 bases and J lost 4; bases outside the gene matches: 8. The CDR3 contains 14 residues. Germline V gives CDR1 SGHDT, CDR2 YYEEEE. The CDR3 is CASSLGQVRYEQYF. CDR3 in DNA: TGTGCCAGCAGCCTTGGACAGGTGAGGTACGAGCAGTACTTC.

This chain uses TRBV5-4 with TRBJ2-7, with 9 bases that match TRBD2. The CDR3 has 16 amino acids. Germline loops: CDR1 SGHNT, CDR2 YYREEE (reference sequence). Trimming cost V 2 bases and J 5 bases; bases outside gene matches: 11. CDR3 region: CASSFWGGRAMDEQYF. The DNA for the CDR3 is TGTGCCAGCAGCTTTTGGGGCGGGAGGGCCATGGACGAGCAGTACTTC.

This chain connects TRBV14 to TRBJ2-2; 8 nucleotides line up with TRBD2. V lost 4 bases to trimming and J lost 1 base; unmatched junction nucleotides: 5. CDR3 length: 16 residues. Per germline, CDR1 SGHDN and CDR2 FVKESK. The CDR3 protein is CASSRRAGGNTGELFF. The CDR3 bases are TGTGCCAGCAGCCGACGGGCGGGAGGGAACACCGGGGAGCTGTTTTTT.

Points on this clone: The junction departs from germline at one end; a sequencing error may be responsible. This chain uses TRBV28 with TRBJ1-1; no definite D call. Germline V gene data show CDR1 as MDHEN and CDR2 as SYDVKM. There are 12 residues in the CDR3. CDR3 region: CATSAARAEAFF. The CDR3 region has the DNA TGTGCCACCAGTGCGGCCCGGGCTGAAGCTTTCTTT.

This clone occurred once. V is TRBV5-1 and J is TRBJ1-1, with 8 bases identical to TRBD1. The CDR3 is made up of 15 amino acids. V dropped 3 bases and J dropped 7; count of bases not matched to a gene: 11. The germline gives CDR1 SGHRS, CDR2 YFSETQ. CDR3 in amino acids: CASSSTGGTFSEAFF. CDR3 nucleotides: TGCGCCAGCAGCTCTACAGGGGGTACGTTCAGTGAAGCTTTCTTT.

V is TRBV2 and J is TRBJ1-2; D is possibly TRBD1 (6 bases). CDR1 is SNHLY and CDR2 is FYNNEI in the germline V gene. V lost 7 bases to trimming and J lost 7 bases, with 19 bases between them. This CDR3 contains 14 residues. The CDR3 coding sequence is TGTGCCAGCACCTTGGACAGTTCGACTCCTGGCTACACCTTC. Residues: CASTLDSSTPGYTF.

The chain has TRBV30 and TRBJ2-2; 11 bases line up with TRBD2. Germline loops: CDR1 GTSNPN, CDR2 SVGIG (reference sequence). The CDR3 contains 15 residues. The ends lost 5 bases at V and 6 bases at J; junction bases unmatched: 8. CDR3 DNA: TGTGCCTGGCGTAGCGGGAGGGCCGAGTCCGGGGAGCTGTTTTTT. Translation: CAWRSGRAESGELFF.

The chain links TRBV9 to TRBJ2-5; tentative D call: TRBD2 (5 bases). The CDR3 has 15 amino acids. V lost 3 bases and J 5 bases, leaving 17 bases between the germline ends. In germline, CDR1 is SGDLS, CDR2 YYNGEE. CDR3 sequence (DNA): TGTGCCAGCAGCGCCCGCGGGTATACGGGGGAGACCCAGTACTTC. It codes for CASSARGYTGETQYF.

This clone was detected only a few times. The rearrangement uses TRBV6-6 and TRBJ2-7; TRBD2 agrees at 10 bases. Germline CDR1 and CDR2: MNHNY and SVGAGI (reference sequence). The CDR3 has 15 amino acids. After removal of 6 bases from V and 4 bases from J, the junction contained 9 bases not matched to a gene. The CDR3 nucleotides read TGTGCCAGCAGCCCTCCCGGGACTAGCGTGTACGAGCAGTACTTC. Its translation is CASSPPGTSVYEQYF.

The J gene is TRBJ2-1, the V gene TRBV11-2, with D possibly being TRBD1 (7 bases). The CDR3 is 15 residues long. The V and J ends lost 2 bases and 7 bases respectively, with 15 bases between them. CDR1 is SGHAT, CDR2 FQNNGV, per germline. This CDR3 reads CASSLIGGGPNEQFF. CDR3 nucleotide sequence: TGTGCCAGCAGCTTAATAGGAGGGGGCCCAAATGAGCAGTTCTTC.

The V and J genes are TRBV5-3 and TRBJ1-1; 9 nucleotides agree with TRBD1. TRBV5-3 is identified as an open reading frame with a role that is uncertain. V lost 0 bases and J lost 1; bases outside the gene matches: 7. The CDR3 consists of 17 residues. The CDR3 region is CARSLAIQGARNTEAFF. In DNA, the CDR3 is TGTGCCAGAAGCTTGGCGATACAGGGGGCCAGGAACACTGAAGCTTTCTTT.

V gene TRBV2 combines with J gene TRBJ1-4; the D gene is possibly TRBD1 (5 bases). V lost 6 bases to trimming and J lost 5 bases, with 10 bases between them. The length of the CDR3 is 13 residues. Germline V gives CDR1 SNHLY, CDR2 FYNNEI. This CDR3 is CASRGRQNEKLFF. In DNA, the CDR3 is TGTGCCAGCAGGGGGCGACAGAATGAAAAACTGTTTTTT.

This clone was seen only a few times. This sequence joins TRBV19 and TRBJ1-4; 10 bases match TRBD1. V gave up 1 base and J gave up 7 bases; unmatched junction bases: 0. The germline V gene encodes CDR1 LNHDA and CDR2 SQIVND (reference sequence). This CDR3 is built from 14 residues. CDR3 coding DNA: TGTGCCAGTAGTATAGGACAGGGGGCTGAAAAACTGTTTTTT. Protein: CASSIGQGAEKLFF.

The CDR3 nucleotides read TGTGCCAGCAGCCCCGAAGGCGGGCCCGACGAGCAGTACTTC. As protein: CASSPEGGPDEQYF. This sequence joins TRBV7-9 and TRBJ2-7, with D maybe TRBD2 (5 bases). Per germline, CDR1 SEHNR and CDR2 FQNEAQ (reference sequence). There are 14 residues in the CDR3. V lost 5 bases and J 5 bases, leaving 16 bases between the germline ends.

The chain uses TRBV28 and TRBJ2-7, with 11 bases aligning to TRBD1. CDR3 length: 16 residues. Germline V lookup: CDR1 MDHEN, CDR2 SYDVKM. After removal of 3 bases from V and 3 bases from J, the junction contained 7 bases not matched to a gene. The CDR3 DNA follows: TGTGCCAGCAGTTTGCTACCCGGGACAGGGGGCTACGAGCAGTACTTC. Translating gives CASSLLPGTGGYEQYF.

The chain is built from TRBV15 and TRBJ1-5; possible D gene TRBD1, 6 bases. The CDR3 extends over 16 amino acids. V was clipped by 5 bases and J by 0 bases, with 14 bases between them. The germline V gene has CDR1 LNHNV and CDR2 YYDKDF (reference sequence). The CDR3 protein is CATSPRTDYSNQPQHF. The CDR3 DNA is TGTGCCACCAGCCCACGGACAGACTATAGCAATCAGCCCCAGCATTTT. The full variable domain, its missing parts supplied by reference TRBV15 and TRBJ1-5, is DAMVIQNPRYQVTQFGKPVTLSCSQTLNHNVMYWYQQKSSQAPKLLFHYYDKDFNNEADTPDNFQSRRPNTSFCFLDIRSPGLGDTAMYLCATSPRTDYSNQPQHFGDGTRLSIL.

The rearrangement links TRBV27 to TRBJ1-1; no reliable D call. Between the trimmed V and J ends, which lost 5 bases and 4 bases, there was a span of 14 bases. Per the germline V gene, CDR1 is MNHEY and CDR2 is SMNVEV (reference sequence). The CDR3 extends over 14 amino acids. The CDR3 loop reads CASSGGTWVTEAFF. The CDR3 region has the DNA TGTGCCAGCAGTGGCGGAACTTGGGTCACTGAAGCTTTCTTT.